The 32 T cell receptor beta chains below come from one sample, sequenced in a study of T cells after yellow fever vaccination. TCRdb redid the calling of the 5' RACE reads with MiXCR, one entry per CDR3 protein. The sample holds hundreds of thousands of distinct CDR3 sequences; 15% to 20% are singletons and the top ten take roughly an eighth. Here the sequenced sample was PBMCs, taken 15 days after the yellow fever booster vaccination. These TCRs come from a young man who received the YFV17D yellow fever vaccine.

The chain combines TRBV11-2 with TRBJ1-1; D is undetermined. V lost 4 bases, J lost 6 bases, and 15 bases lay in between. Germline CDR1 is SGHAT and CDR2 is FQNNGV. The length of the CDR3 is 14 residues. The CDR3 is CASSSAGSWAEAFF. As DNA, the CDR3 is TGTGCCAGCAGCTCAGCAGGTTCATGGGCTGAAGCTTTCTTT.

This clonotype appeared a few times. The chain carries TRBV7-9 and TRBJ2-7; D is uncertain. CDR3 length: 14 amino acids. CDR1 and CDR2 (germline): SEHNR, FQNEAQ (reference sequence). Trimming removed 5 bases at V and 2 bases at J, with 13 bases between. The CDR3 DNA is TGTGCCAGCAGCCCACTACACGTCCCCTACGAGCAGTACTTC. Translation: CASSPLHVPYEQYF.

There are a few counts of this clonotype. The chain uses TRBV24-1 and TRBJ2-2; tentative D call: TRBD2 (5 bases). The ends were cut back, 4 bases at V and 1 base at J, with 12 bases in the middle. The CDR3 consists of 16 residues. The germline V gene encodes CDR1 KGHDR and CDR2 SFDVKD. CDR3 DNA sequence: TGTGCCACCAGTGACCCGACCCGGGGGAACACCGGGGAGCTGTTTTTT. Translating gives CATSDPTRGNTGELFF.

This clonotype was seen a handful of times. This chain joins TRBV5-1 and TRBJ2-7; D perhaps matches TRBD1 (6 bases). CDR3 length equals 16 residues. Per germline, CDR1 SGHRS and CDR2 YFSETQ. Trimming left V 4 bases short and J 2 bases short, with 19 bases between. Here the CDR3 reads CASSPGDTTITYEQYF. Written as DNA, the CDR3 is TGCGCCAGCAGCCCAGGGGACACCACTATTACCTACGAGCAGTACTTC.

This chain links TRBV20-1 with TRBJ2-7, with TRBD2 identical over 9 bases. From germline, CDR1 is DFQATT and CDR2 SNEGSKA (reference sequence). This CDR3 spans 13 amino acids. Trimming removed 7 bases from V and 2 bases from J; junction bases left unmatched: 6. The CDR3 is CSVQREDTYEQYF. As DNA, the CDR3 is TGCAGTGTTCAGCGGGAGGACACCTACGAGCAGTACTTC.

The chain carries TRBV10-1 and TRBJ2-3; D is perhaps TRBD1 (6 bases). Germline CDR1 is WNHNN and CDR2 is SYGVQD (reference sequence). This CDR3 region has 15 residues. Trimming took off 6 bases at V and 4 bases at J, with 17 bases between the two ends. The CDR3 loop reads CASSEAGAKADTQYF. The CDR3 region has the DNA TGCGCCAGCAGCGAGGCAGGGGCGAAGGCAGATACGCAGTATTTT.

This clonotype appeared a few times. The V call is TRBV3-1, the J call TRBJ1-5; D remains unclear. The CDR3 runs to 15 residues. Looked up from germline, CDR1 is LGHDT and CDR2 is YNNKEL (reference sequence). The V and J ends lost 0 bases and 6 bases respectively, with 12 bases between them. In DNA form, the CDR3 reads TGTGCCAGCAGCCAAGATGGAGGGCTTCTTCAGCCCCAGCATTTT. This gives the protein CASSQDGGLLQPQHF.

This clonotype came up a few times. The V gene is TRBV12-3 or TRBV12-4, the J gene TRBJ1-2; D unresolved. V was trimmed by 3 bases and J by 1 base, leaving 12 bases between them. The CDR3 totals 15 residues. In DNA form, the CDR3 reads TGTGCCAGCAGTTTGGGGTCGGTCGTTAACTATGGCTACACCTTC. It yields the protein CASSLGSVVNYGYTF.

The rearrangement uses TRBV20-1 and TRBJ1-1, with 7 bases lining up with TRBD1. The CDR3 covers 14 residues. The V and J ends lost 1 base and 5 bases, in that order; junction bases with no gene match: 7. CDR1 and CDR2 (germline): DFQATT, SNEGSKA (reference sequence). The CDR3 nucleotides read TGCAGTGCTAGAGTGACGGCCAGGGGGACTGAAGCTTTCTTT. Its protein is CSARVTARGTEAFF.

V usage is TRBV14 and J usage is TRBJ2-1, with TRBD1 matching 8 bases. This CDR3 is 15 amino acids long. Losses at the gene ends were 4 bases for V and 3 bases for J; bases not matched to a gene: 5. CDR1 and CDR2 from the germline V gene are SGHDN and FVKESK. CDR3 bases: TGTGCCAGCAGCCTCTGGACAGGGAGCTACAATGAGCAGTTCTTC. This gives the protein CASSLWTGSYNEQFF.

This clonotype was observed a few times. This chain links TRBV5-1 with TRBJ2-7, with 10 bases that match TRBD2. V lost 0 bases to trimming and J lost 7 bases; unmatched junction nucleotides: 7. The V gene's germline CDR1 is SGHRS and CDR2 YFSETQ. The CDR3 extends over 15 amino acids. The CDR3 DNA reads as TGCGCCAGCAGCTTGGAGGGACTAGCGCGAGAGGAGCAGTACTTC. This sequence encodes CASSLEGLAREEQYF.

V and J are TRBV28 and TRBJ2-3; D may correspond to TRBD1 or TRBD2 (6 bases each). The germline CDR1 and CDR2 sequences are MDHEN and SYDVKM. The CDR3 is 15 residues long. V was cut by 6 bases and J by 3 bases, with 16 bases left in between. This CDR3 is CASSRGLIVTDTQYF. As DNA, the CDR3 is TGTGCCAGCAGCAGGGGACTCATTGTAACAGATACGCAGTATTTT.

The CDR3 reads CASSFGLAGGIGETQYF. Here the CDR3 DNA reads TGCGCCAGCAGCTTTGGACTAGCGGGAGGAATCGGGGAGACCCAGTACTTC. The chain employs TRBV5-1 and TRBJ2-5; 14 positions agree with TRBD2. This CDR3 is built from 17 residues. CDR1 and CDR2 (germline): SGHRS, YFSETQ. Trimming at V came to 2 bases and at J to 5 bases, leaving 8 bases not matched to a gene.

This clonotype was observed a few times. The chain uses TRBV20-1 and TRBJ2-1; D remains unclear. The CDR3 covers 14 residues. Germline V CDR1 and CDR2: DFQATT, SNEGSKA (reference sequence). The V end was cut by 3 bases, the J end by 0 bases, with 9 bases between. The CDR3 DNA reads TGCAGTGCTAGGTTCGGAAGCTCCTACAATGAGCAGTTCTTC. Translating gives CSARFGSSYNEQFF.

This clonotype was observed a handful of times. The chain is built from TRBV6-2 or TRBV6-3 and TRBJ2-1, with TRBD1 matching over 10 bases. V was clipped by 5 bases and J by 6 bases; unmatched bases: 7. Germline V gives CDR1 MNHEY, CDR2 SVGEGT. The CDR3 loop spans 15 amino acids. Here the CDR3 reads CASSGGQGVLNEQFF. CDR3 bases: TGTGCCAGCAGTGGCGGACAGGGGGTACTCAATGAGCAGTTCTTC.

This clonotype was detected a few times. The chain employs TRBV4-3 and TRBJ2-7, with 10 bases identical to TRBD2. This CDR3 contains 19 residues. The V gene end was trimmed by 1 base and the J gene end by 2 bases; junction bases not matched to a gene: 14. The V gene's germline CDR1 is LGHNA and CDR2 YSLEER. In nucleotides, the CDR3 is TGCGCCAGCAGCCAAGGTCGCCTCCGTAGCGGGAGGACTCCCTACGAGCAGTACTTC. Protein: CASSQGRLRSGRTPYEQYF.

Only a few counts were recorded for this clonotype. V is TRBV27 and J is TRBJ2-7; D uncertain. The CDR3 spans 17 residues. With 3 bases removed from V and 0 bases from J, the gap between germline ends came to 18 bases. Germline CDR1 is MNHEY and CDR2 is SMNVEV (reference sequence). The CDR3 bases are TGTGCCAGCAGTTTCCAATCGAGTGGTTGGAGCTCCTACGAGCAGTACTTC. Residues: CASSFQSSGWSSYEQYF.

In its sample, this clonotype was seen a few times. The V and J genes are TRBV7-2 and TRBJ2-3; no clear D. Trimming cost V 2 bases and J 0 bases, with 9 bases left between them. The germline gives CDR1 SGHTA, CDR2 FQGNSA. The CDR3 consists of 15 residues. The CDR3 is CASSLLVSSTDTQYF. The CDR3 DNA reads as TGTGCCAGCAGCTTATTGGTTTCTAGCACAGATACGCAGTATTTT.

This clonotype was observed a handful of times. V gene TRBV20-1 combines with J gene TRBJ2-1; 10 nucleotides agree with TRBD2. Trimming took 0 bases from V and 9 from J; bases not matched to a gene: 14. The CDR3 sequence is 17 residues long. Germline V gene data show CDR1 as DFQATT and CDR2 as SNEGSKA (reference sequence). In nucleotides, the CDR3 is TGCAGTGCTAGAGATGGTGGGCTAGCGGGAGACAGTATTGAGCAGTTCTTC. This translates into CSARDGGLAGDSIEQFF.

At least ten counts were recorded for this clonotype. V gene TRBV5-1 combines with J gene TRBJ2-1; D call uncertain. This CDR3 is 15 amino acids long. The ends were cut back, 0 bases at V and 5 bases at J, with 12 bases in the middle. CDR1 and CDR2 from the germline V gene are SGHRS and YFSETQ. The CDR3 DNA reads TGCGCCAGCAGCTTGGGATATAATATAAACAATGAGCAGTTCTTC. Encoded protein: CASSLGYNINNEQFF.

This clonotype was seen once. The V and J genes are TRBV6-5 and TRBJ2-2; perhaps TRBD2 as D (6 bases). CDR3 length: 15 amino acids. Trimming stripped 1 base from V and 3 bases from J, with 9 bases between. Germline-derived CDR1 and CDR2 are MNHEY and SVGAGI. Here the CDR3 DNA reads TGTGCCAGCAGTTACTTAGGACTATACACCGGGGAGCTGTTTTTT. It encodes CASSYLGLYTGELFF.

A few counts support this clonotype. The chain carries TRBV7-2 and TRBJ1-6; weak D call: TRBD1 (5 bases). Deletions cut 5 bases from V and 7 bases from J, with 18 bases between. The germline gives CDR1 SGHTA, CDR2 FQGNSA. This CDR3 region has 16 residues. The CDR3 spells CASSPLGWGRNSPLHF. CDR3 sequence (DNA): TGTGCCAGCAGCCCCCTAGGGTGGGGACGGAATTCACCCCTCCACTTT.

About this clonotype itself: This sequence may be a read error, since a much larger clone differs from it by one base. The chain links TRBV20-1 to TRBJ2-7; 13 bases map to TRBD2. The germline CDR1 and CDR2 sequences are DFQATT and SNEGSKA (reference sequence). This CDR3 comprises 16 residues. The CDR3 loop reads CCARLGLAGFTYEQYF. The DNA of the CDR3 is TGCTGTGCTAGACTGGGACTAGCGGGATTTACCTACGAGCAGTACTTC.

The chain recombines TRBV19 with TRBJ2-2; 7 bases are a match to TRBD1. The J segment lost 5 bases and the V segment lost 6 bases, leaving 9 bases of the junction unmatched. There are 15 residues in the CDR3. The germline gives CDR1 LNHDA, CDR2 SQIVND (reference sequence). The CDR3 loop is CASRYTGAGTGELFF. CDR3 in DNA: TGTGCCAGTAGATACACAGGGGCAGGAACCGGGGAGCTGTTTTTT.

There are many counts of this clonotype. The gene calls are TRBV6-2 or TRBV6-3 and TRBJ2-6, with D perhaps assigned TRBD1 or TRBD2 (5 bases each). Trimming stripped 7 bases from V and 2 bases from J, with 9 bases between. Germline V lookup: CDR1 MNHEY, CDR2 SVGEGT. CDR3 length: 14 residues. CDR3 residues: CASIRGAGANVLTF. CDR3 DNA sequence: TGTGCCAGCATTAGGGGAGCTGGGGCCAACGTCCTGACTTTC.

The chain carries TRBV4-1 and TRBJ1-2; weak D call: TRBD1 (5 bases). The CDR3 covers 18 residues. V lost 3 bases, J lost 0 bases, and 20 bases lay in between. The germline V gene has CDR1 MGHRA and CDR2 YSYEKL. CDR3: CASSQYPPGPQANYGYTF. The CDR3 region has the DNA TGCGCCAGCAGCCAGTACCCACCGGGACCTCAAGCTAACTATGGCTACACCTTC.

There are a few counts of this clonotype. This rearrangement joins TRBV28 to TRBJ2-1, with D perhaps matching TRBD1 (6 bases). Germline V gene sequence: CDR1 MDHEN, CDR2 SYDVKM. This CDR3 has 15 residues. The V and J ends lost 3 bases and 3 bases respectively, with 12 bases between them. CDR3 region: CASSFRRTDYNEQFF. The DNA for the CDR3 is TGTGCCAGCAGTTTCCGCAGGACAGACTACAATGAGCAGTTCTTC.

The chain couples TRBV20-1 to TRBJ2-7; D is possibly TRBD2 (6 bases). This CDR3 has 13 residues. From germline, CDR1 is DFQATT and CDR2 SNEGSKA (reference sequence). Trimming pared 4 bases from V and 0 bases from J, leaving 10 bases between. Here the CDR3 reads CSANSGNSYEQYF. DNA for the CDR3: TGCAGTGCTAATAGCGGTAACTCCTACGAGCAGTACTTC.

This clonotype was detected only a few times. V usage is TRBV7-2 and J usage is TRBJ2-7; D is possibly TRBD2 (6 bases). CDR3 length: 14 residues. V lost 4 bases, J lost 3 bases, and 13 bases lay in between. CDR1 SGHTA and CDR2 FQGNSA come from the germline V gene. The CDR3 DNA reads TGTGCCAGCAGCTCGACTAGATTCCACTACGAGCAGTACTTC. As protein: CASSSTRFHYEQYF.

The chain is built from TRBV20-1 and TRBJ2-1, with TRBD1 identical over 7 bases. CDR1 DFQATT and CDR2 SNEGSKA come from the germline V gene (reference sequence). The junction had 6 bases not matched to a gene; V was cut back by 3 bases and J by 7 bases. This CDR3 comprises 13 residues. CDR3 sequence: CSARAQGKNEQFF. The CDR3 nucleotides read TGCAGTGCTAGGGCACAGGGGAAGAATGAGCAGTTCTTC.

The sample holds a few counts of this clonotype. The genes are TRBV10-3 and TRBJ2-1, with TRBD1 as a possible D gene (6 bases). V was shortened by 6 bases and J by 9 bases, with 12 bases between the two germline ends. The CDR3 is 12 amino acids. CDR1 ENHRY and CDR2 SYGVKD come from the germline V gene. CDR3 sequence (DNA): TGTGCCATCAGCACAGGGATCGGTGAGCAGTTCTTC. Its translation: CAISTGIGEQFF.

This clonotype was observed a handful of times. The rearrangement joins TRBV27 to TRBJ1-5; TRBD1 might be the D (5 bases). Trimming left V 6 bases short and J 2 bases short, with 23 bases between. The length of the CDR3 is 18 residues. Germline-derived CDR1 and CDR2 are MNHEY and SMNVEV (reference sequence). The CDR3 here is CASRKWQAGGEGNQPQHF. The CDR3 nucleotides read TGTGCCAGCAGGAAGTGGCAGGCTGGGGGGGAGGGCAATCAGCCCCAGCATTTT.